The clone carrying this TCR beta chain was observed a handful of times. What it binds is not known. Germline CDR1 reads MNHNY; CDR2 reads SVGAGI (reference sequence). This CDR3 is 12 amino acids long. The V end lost 6 bases, the J end lost 4 bases, and 8 bases lay between the germline ends. Time point: patch test 2, 6 weeks after DPC sensitization. Treatment reported: therapeutic diphenylcyclopropenone sensitization with weekly scalp DPC. The sample belongs to a study of human T cells and chemical hapten exposure. As for the study in general: All through the roughly 26-week study, the scalp of each patient received diphenylcyclopropenone doses weekly. General study results and limits: Clustering by CDR3 similarity yielded significantly more large clusters from expanded TCRs than controls. The study found that DPC sensitization did not change TCRs above 1 in 1000 frequency.

MiXCR was run by TCRdb on the RACE reads, yielding one entry per CDR3 protein. The data contain approximately 90,000 distinct CDR3 sequences, approximately 10% of them singletons. The sequence was collected from a man aged 35-49 years with alopecia areata. Some clones in this sample may be carry-over from other donors' samples. The sample here was whole blood, taken in connection with sensitization to the hapten diphenylcyclopropenone (DPC). This chain links TRBV6-6 with TRBJ2-3; D is unresolved. The CDR3 DNA reads as TGTGCCAGCAGACCCAGCGCAGATACGCAGTATTTT. Amino acids: CASRPSADTQYF.